What follows is one TCR beta chain and its context. The data were taken from a study of control samples from healthy donors and cancer patients. Germline V lookup: CDR1 KGHDR, CDR2 SFDVKD. There are 19 residues in the CDR3. V shed 5 bases, J shed 5 bases, and the junction held 14 bases outside the gene matches. Clones were read by immunoSEQ multiplex PCR, and TCRdb kept only the in-frame ones, dropping some. The sample has approximately 44,000 clones, more than 65% seen once. The chain combines TRBV24-1 with TRBJ2-1; TRBD2 agrees at 13 bases. The specimen was formalin-fixed, paraffin-embedded tissue. The TCR comes from a male donor with melanoma. The CDR3, as DNA: TGTGCCACCAGTGGCGGACTAGCGGGAGAGGGGGTATGGGACAATGAGCAGTTCTTC. Translation: CATSGGLAGEGVWDNEQFF.